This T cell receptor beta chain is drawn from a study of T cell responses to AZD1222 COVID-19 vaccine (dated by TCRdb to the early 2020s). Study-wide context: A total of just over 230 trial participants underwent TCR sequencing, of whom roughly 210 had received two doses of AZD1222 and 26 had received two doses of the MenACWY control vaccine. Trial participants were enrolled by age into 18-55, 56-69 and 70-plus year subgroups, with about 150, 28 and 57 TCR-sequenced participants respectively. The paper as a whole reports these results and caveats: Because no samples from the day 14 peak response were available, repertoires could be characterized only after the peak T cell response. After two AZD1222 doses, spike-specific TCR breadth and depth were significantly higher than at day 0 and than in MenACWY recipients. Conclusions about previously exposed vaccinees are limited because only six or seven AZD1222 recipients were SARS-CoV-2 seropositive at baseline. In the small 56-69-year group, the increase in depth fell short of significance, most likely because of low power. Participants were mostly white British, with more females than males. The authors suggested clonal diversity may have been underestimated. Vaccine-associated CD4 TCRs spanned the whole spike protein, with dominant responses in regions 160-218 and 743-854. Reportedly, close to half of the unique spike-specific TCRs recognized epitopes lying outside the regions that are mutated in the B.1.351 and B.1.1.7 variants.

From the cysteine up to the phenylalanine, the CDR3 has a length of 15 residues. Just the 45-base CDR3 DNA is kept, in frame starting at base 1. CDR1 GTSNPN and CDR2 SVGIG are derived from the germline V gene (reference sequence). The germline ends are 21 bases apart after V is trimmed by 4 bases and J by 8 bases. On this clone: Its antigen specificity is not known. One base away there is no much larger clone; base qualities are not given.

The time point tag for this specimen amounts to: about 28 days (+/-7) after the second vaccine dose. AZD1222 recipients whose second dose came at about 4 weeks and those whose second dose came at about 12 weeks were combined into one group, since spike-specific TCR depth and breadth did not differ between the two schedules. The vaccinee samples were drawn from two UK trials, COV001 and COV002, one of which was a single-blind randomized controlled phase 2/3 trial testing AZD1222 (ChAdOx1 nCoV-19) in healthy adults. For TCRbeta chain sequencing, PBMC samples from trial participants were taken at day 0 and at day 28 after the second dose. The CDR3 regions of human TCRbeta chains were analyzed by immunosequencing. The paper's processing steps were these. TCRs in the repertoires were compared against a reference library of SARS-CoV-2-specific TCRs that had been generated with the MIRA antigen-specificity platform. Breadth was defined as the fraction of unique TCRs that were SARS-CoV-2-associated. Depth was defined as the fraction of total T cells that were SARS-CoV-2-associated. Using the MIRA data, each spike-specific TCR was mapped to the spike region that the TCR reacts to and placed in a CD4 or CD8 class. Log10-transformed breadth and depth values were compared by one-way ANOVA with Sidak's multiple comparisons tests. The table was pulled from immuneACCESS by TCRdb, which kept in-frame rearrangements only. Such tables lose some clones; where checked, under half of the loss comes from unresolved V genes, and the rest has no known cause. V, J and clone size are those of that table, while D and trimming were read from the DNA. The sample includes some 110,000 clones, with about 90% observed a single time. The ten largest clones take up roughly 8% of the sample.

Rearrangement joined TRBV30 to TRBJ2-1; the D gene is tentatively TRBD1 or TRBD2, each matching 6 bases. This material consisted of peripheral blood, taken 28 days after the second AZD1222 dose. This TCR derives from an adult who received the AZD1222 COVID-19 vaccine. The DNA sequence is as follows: TGTGCCTGGAAGACGGGGGCGGCCGTTTCGTATGAGCAGTTCTTC. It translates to CAWKTGAAVSYEQFF. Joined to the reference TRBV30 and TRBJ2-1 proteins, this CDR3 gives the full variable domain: SQTIHQWPATLVQPVGSPLSLECTVEGTSNPNLYWYRQAAGRGLQLLFYSVGIGQISSEVPQNLSASRPQDRQFILSSKKLLLSDSGFYLCAWKTGAAVSYEQFFGPGTRLTVL.